The 12 T cell receptor beta chains below all came from one sample that was sequenced in a study of PD-L1 blockade in urothelial cancer. TCRdb's copy holds only in-frame clones and misses some; the assay was immunoSEQ multiplex PCR. The profile shows about 83,000 clones, around 87% of them singletons. The sample consisted of PBMCs, taken around atezolizumab (anti-PD-L1) treatment. The receptors come from a woman in her 70s with urothelial cancer.

The chain links TRBV6-5 to TRBJ2-5; 9 bases map to TRBD1. The V segment lost 6 bases and the J segment 3 bases; nucleotides outside the gene matches: 8. CDR1 and CDR2 (germline): MNHEY, SVGAGI. This CDR3 spans 15 amino acids. The CDR3 bases are TGTGCCAGCAGAAGGCACCGGGACAGGGAAGAGACCCAGTACTTC. It yields the protein CASRRHRDREETQYF.

Remarks on this clone: Germline and junction disagree at one end, which may indicate a read error. The chain has TRBV18 and TRBJ1-1; D gene unclear. This CDR3 is built from 15 residues. Per germline, CDR1 KGHSH and CDR2 LQKENI. In DNA, the CDR3 is TGTGCCAGCTCACCCCCGAGGACTCTGAAAACTGAAGCTTTCTTT. Amino acid sequence: CASSPPRTLKTEAFF.

V usage is TRBV30 and J usage is TRBJ1-5; tentatively, D is TRBD1 (6 bases). Trimming shortened V by 0 bases and J by 0 bases, and 15 bases separated the two germline ends. The CDR3 consists of 17 residues. Germline lookup yields CDR1 GTSNPN and CDR2 SVGIG (reference sequence). The CDR3 DNA sequence: TGTGCCTGGAGTGTACCGGACAGAACTTTTAGCAATCAGCCCCAGCATTTT. Amino acid sequence: CAWSVPDRTFSNQPQHF.

The chain links TRBV6-1 to TRBJ1-1; the D gene is possibly TRBD1 (5 bases). Germline V gene lookup returns CDR1 MNHNS and CDR2 SASEGT. The V and J ends lost 2 bases and 3 bases respectively, with 7 bases between them. CDR3 size: 13 residues. CDR3 coding DNA: TGTGCCAGCAGTGAACAAGGGGACACTGAAGCTTTCTTT. This encodes CASSEQGDTEAFF.

The rearrangement uses TRBV19 and TRBJ2-3, with D tentatively TRBD1 (6 bases). Trimming cost V 5 bases and J 1 base, with 13 bases left between them. The CDR3 has 15 residues. Germline CDR1 LNHDA, CDR2 SQIVND (reference sequence). The CDR3 protein is CASSVQNRGTDTQYF. In nucleotides, the CDR3 is TGTGCCAGTAGTGTTCAGAACAGGGGCACAGATACGCAGTATTTT.

CDR3 amino acids: CASSQVDIVDNSPLHF. CDR3 in DNA: TGTGCCAGCAGCCAAGTCGACATTGTAGATAATTCACCCCTCCACTTT. The chain is built from TRBV4-2 and TRBJ1-6, with unresolved D. The V end was cut by 1 base, the J end by 5 bases, with 12 bases between. CDR3 length: 16 amino acids. Per germline, CDR1 LGHNA and CDR2 YNFKEQ.

The chain has TRBV5-6 and TRBJ2-5; 9 nucleotides match TRBD1. The V gene's germline CDR1 is SGHDT and CDR2 YYEEEE. This CDR3 spans 15 amino acids. The J segment lost 4 bases and the V segment lost 4 bases, leaving 8 bases of the junction unmatched. CDR3 residues: CASSPGTGKPETQYF. CDR3 nucleotide sequence: TGTGCCAGCAGCCCCGGGACAGGGAAGCCAGAGACCCAGTACTTC.

J is TRBJ2-2 and V is TRBV7-6; perhaps TRBD2 as D (5 bases). Germline loops: CDR1 SGHVS, CDR2 FNYEAQ. The CDR3 contains 17 residues. V lost 1 base and J lost 4, with 16 bases in between. The CDR3 coding sequence is TGTGCCAGCAGCTTAGGCTCGGGTAGCGTTACCACCGGGGAGCTGTTTTTT. Encoded protein: CASSLGSGSVTTGELFF. The full variable domain, rest sourced from reference TRBV7-6 and TRBJ2-2, is GAGVSQSPRYKVTKRGQDVALRCDPISGHVSLYWYRQALGQGPEFLTYFNYEAQQDKSGLPNDRFSAERPEGSISTLTIQRTEQRDSAMYRCASSLGSGSVTTGELFFGEGSRLTVL.

This rearrangement joins TRBV15 to TRBJ1-6, with a weak D call TRBD1 (5 bases). The V gene lost 5 bases and the J gene lost 5 bases, with 16 bases spanning the gap. This CDR3 has 16 residues. The germline V gene has CDR1 LNHNV and CDR2 YYDKDF (reference sequence). The CDR3 loop is CATSRSRGENNSPLHF. The CDR3 DNA follows: TGTGCCACCAGCCGATCTCGGGGGGAAAATAATTCACCCCTCCACTTT.

The CDR3 DNA reads TGTGCCAGCAGCCGGGGACAGGGGGACGAAAAACTGTTTTTT. Translation: CASSRGQGDEKLFF. J is TRBJ1-4 and V is TRBV7-9, with 11 nucleotides matching TRBD1. The CDR3 sequence is 14 residues long. Germline CDR1 and CDR2: SEHNR and FQNEAQ (reference sequence). V lost 5 bases to trimming and J lost 8 bases; unmatched junction nucleotides: 4.

The chain combines TRBV6-1 with TRBJ2-7; a weak D match, TRBD1 (6 bases). The V gene's germline CDR1 is MNHNS and CDR2 SASEGT. V was clipped by 4 bases and J by 3 bases, with 13 bases between them. The CDR3 covers 14 residues. CDR3 amino acids: CASSVYREDYEQYF. CDR3 DNA sequence: TGTGCCAGCAGTGTCTACAGGGAAGACTACGAGCAGTACTTC.

The chain couples TRBV18 to TRBJ2-1, with TRBD2 as a possible D gene (5 bases). Trimming took off 10 bases at V and 10 bases at J, with 20 bases between the two ends. From germline, CDR1 is KGHSH and CDR2 LQKENI. The CDR3 contains 13 residues. CDR3 protein: CATGKEYGREQFF. The CDR3 DNA is TGTGCCACGGGGAAAGAGTACGGAAGGGAGCAGTTCTTC.